This T cell receptor (beta chain) was sequenced in a study of T cell responses to AZD1222 COVID-19 vaccine. Clones were read by immunoSEQ multiplex PCR, and TCRdb kept only the in-frame ones, dropping some. The top ten hold 5% to 7.5% of the sample, which has 85,000 to 100,000 clones, 80% to 90% seen once. Germline loops: CDR1 SGHRS, CDR2 YFSETQ. V lost 0 bases to trimming and J lost 5 bases; unmatched junction nucleotides: 7. This CDR3 is 17 amino acids long. As concerns this clone: Its antigen is undetermined.

Whole-study results and caveats: The donors showed a predominance of white British ancestry and of females, with possible underestimation of clonal diversity. Spike-wide vaccine-associated CD4 TCRs dominated at 160-218 and 743-854. The study found Spike-specific TCR breadth and depth rose after two AZD1222 doses.

This TCR derives from an adult in good health. The V call is TRBV5-1, the J call TRBJ2-2, with 10 nucleotides matching TRBD2. This specimen consisted of peripheral blood, obtained on day 0 of AZD1222 vaccination. In DNA form, the CDR3 reads TGCGCCAGCAGCTTGGTTACGGCTAGCGGGAGTACCGGGGAGCTGTTTTTT. Protein sequence: CASSLVTASGSTGELFF.